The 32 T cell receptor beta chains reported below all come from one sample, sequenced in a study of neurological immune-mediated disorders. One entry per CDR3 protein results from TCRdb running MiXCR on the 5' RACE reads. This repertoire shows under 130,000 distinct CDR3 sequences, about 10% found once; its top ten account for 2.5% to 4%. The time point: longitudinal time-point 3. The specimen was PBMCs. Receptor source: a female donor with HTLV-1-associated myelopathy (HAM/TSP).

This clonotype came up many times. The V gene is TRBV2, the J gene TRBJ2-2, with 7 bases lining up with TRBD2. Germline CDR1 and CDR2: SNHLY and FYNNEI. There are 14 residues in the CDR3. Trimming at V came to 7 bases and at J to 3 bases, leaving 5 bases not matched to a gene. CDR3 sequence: CASIGTTYTGELFF. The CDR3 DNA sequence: TGTGCCAGCATTGGGACTACTTACACCGGGGAGCTGTTTTTT.

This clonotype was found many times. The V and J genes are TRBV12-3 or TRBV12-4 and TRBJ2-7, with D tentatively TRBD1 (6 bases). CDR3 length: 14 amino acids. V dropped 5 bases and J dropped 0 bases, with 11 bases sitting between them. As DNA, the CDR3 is TGTGCCAGCAGTGTAACAGGGATCTCCTACGAGCAGTACTTC. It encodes CASSVTGISYEQYF.

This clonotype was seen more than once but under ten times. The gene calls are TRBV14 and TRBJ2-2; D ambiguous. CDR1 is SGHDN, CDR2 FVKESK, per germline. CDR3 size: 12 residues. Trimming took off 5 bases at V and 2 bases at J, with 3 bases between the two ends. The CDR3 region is CASSYNTGELFF. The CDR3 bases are TGTGCCAGCAGCTATAACACCGGGGAGCTGTTTTTT.

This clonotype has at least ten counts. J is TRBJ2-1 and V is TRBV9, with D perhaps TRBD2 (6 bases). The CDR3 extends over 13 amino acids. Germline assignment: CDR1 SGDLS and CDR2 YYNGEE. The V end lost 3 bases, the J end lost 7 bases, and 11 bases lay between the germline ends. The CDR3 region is CASSEGGWNEQFF. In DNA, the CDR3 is TGTGCCAGCAGCGAGGGAGGCTGGAATGAGCAGTTCTTC.

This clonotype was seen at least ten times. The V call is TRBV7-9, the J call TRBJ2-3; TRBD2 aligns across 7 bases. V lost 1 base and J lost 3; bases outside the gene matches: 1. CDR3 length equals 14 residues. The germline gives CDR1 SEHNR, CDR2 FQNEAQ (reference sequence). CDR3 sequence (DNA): TGTGCCAGCAGCTTAGAGCGGGGAACAGATACGCAGTATTTT. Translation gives CASSLERGTDTQYF.

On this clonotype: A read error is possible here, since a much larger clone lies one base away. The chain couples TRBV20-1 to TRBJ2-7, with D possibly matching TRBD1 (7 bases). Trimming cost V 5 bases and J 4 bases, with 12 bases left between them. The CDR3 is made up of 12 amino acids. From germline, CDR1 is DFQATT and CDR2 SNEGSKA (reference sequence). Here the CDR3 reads CSAPGGRYEQYF. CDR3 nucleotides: TGCAGTGCTCCAGGGGGGAGATACGAGCAGTACTTC.

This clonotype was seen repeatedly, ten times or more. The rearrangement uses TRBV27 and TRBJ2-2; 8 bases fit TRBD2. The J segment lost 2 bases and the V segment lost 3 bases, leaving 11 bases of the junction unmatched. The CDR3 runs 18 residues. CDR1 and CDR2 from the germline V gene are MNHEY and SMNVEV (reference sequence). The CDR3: CASSFIAGYDPNTGELFF. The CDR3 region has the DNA TGTGCCAGCAGTTTTATAGCGGGGTACGACCCAAACACCGGGGAGCTGTTTTTT.

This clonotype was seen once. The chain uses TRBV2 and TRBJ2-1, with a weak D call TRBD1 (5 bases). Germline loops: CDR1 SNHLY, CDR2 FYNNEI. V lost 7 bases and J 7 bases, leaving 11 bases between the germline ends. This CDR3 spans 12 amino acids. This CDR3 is CASKGHLNEQFF. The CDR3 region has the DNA TGTGCCAGCAAGGGGCATCTAAATGAGCAGTTCTTC. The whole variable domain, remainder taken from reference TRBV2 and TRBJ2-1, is EPEVTQTPSHQVTQMGQEVILRCVPISNHLYFYWYRQILGQKVEFLVSFYNNEISEKSEIFDDQFSVERPDGSNFTLKIRSTKLEDSAMYFCASKGHLNEQFFGPGTRLTVL.

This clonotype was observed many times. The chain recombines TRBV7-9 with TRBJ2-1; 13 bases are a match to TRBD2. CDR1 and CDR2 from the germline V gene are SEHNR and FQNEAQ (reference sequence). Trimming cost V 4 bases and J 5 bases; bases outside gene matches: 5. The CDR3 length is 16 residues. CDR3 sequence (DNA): TGTGCCAGCAGCTCCTGGGGACTAGCGGGGAACAATGAGCAGTTCTTC. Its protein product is CASSSWGLAGNNEQFF. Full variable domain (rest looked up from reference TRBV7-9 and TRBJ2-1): DTGVSQNPRHKITKRGQNVTFRCDPISEHNRLYWYRQTLGQGPEFLTYFQNEAQLEKSRLLSDRFSAERPKGSFSTLEIQRTEQGDSAMYLCASSSWGLAGNNEQFFGPGTRLTVL.

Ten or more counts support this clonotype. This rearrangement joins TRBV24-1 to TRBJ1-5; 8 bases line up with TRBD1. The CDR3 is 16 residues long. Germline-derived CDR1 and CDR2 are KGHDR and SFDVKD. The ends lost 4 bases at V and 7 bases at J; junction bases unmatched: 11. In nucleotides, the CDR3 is TGTGCCACCAGTGACCGACAGGGGATCATAGGACAGCCCCAGCATTTT. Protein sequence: CATSDRQGIIGQPQHF.

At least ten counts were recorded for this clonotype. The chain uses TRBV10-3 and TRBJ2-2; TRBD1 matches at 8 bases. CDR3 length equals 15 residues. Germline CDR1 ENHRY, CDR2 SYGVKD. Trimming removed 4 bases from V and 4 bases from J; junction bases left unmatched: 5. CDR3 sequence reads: CAISGQGALTGELFF. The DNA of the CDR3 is TGTGCCATCAGTGGGCAGGGGGCGCTCACCGGGGAGCTGTTTTTT.

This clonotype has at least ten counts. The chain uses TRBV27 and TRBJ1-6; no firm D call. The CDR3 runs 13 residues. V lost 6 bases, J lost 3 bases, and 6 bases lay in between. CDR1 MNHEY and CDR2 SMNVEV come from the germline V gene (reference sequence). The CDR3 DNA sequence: TGTGCCAGCAGCGCTGACTATAATTCACCCCTCCACTTT. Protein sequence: CASSADYNSPLHF.

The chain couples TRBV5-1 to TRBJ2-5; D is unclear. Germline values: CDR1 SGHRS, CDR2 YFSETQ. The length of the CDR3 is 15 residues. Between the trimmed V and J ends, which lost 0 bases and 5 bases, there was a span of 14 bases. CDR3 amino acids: CASSLGFSPPETQYF. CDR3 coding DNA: TGCGCCAGCAGCTTGGGTTTTAGTCCCCCTGAGACCCAGTACTTC.

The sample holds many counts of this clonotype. CDR3 loop: CASSLRGTSYQETQYF. The CDR3 DNA reads as TGTGCCAGCAGCTTGAGGGGGACTTCGTACCAAGAGACCCAGTACTTC. This chain links TRBV5-6 with TRBJ2-5; D possibly matches TRBD1 or TRBD2 (6 bases each). V was pared by 1 base and J by 0 bases, with 13 bases between. The CDR3 is 16 amino acids. Germline CDR1 SGHDT, CDR2 YYEEEE.

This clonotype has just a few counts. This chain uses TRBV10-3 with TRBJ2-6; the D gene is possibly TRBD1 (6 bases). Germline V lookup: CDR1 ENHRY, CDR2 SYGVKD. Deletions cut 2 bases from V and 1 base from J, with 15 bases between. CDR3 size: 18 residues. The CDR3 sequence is CAISEQAGAVSGANVLTF. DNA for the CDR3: TGTGCCATCAGTGAGCAAGCAGGGGCGGTGTCTGGGGCCAACGTCCTGACTTTC.

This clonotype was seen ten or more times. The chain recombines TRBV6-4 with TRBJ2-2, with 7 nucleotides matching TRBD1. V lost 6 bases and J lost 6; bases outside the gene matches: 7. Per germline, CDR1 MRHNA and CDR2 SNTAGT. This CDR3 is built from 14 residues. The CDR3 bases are TGTGCCAGCAGGACAGGGCTTTTCGCCGGGGAGCTGTTTTTT. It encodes CASRTGLFAGELFF.

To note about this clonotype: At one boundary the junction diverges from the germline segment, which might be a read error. The CDR3 region is CPRSLSVANYGYTF. CDR3 sequence (DNA): TGTCCCAGGAGCTTATCCGTTGCTAACTATGGCTACACCTTC. The chain is built from TRBV11-2 and TRBJ1-2; no clear D gene. Germline V lookup: CDR1 SGHAT, CDR2 FQNNGV. The length of the CDR3 is 14 residues.

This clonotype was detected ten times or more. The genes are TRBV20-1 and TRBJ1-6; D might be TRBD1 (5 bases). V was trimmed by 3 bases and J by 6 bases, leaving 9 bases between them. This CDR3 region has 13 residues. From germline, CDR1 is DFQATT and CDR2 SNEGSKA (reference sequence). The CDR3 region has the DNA TGCAGTGCTAGTCGGGGCCCTAATTCACCCCTCCACTTT. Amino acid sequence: CSASRGPNSPLHF.

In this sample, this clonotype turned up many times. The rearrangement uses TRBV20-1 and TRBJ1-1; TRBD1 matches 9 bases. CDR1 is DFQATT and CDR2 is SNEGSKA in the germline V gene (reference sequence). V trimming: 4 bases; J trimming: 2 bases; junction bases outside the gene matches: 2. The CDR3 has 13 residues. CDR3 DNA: TGCAGTGCTACGACAGGGGGTAACACTGAAGCTTTCTTT. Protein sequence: CSATTGGNTEAFF.

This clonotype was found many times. CDR3 sequence (DNA): TGTGCCAGCAGCGATCTGACACCTGGAAACACCATATATTTT. Translating gives CASSDLTPGNTIYF. V is TRBV28 and J is TRBJ1-3; unclear D gene. V was cut by 6 bases and J by 2 bases, with 11 bases left in between. Germline assignment: CDR1 MDHEN and CDR2 SYDVKM. This CDR3 has 14 amino acids.

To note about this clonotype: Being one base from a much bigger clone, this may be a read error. CDR3 in amino acids: CASSLGQVDTGELFF. CDR3 DNA: TGTGCCAGCAGCTTAGGCCAGGTGGACACCGGGGAGCTGTTTTTT. The chain is built from TRBV11-1 and TRBJ2-2; D is uncertain. Trimming shortened V by 1 base and J by 3 bases, and 9 bases separated the two germline ends. The CDR3 loop spans 15 amino acids. Germline values: CDR1 SGHAT, CDR2 FQDESV (reference sequence).

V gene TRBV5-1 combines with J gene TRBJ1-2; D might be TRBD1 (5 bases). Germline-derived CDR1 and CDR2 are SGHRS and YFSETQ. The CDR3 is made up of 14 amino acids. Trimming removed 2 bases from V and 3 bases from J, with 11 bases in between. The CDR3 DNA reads TGCGCCAGCAGCTTCGGCACAGGCTACTATGGCTACACCTTC. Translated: CASSFGTGYYGYTF.

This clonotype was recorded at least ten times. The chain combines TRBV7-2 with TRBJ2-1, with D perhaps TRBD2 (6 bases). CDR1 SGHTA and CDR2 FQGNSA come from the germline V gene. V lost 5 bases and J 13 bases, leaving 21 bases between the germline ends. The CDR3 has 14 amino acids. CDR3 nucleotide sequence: TGTGCCAGCAGCCCCAGCTCGGGTCTGCGGGATCAGTTCTTC. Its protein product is CASSPSSGLRDQFF.

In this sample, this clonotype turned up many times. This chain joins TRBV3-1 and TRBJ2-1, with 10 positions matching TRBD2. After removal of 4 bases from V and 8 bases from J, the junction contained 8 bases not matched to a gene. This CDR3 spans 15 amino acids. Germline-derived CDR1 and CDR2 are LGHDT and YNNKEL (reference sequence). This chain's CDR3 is CASSPVGLADDEQFF. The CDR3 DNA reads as TGTGCCAGCAGCCCAGTCGGACTAGCGGATGATGAGCAGTTCTTC.

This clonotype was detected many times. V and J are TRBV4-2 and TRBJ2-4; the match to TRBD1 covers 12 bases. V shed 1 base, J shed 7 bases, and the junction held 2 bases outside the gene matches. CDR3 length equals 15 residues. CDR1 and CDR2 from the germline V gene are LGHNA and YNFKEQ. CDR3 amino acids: CASSQGGQGANIQYF. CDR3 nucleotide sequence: TGTGCCAGCAGCCAAGGGGGACAGGGGGCGAACATTCAGTACTTC.

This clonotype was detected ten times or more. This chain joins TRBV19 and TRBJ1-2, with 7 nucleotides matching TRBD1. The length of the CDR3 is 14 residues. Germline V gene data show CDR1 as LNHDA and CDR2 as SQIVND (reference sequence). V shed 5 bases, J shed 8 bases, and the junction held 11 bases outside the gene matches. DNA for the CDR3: TGTGCCAGTAGTGCGGACAGGACCGGGGGAGGCTACACCTTC. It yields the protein CASSADRTGGGYTF.

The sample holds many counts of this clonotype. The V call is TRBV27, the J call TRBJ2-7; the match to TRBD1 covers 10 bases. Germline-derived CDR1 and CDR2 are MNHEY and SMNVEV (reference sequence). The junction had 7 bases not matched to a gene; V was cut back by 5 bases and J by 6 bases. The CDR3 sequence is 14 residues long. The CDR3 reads CASSRQGALVEQYF. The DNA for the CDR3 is TGTGCCAGCAGTCGACAGGGGGCCCTGGTCGAGCAGTACTTC.

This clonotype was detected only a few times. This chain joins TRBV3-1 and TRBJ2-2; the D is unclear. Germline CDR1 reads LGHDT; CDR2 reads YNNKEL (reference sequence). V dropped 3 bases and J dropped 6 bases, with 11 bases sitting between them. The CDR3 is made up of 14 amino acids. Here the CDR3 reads CASSQKNVAGELFF. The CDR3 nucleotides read TGTGCCAGCAGCCAGAAAAACGTCGCCGGGGAGCTGTTTTTT.

CDR3 in amino acids: CASSLVGTGGYEQYF. CDR3 DNA sequence: TGCGCCAGCAGCTTGGTCGGGACAGGGGGCTACGAGCAGTACTTC. The rearrangement joins TRBV5-1 to TRBJ2-7, with TRBD1 identical over 11 bases. This CDR3 has 15 amino acids. V was clipped by 0 bases and J by 3 bases; unmatched bases: 2. In germline, CDR1 is SGHRS, CDR2 YFSETQ.

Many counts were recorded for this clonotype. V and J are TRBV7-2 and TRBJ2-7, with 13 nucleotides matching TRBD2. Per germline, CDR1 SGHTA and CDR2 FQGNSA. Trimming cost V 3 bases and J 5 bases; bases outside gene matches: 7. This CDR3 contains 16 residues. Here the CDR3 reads CASSFIRTSGGNEQYF. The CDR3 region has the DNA TGTGCCAGCAGCTTCATCCGGACTAGCGGGGGCAACGAGCAGTACTTC.

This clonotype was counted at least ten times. This chain's CDR3 is CASSLQATTAQLAKNIQYF. The DNA of the CDR3 is TGTGCCAGCAGTCTCCAAGCAACGACAGCCCAATTAGCCAAAAACATTCAGTACTTC. The chain employs TRBV7-2 and TRBJ2-4; perhaps TRBD1 as D (5 bases). Germline-derived CDR1 and CDR2 are SGHTA and FQGNSA. Between the trimmed V and J ends, which lost 6 bases and 0 bases, there was a span of 24 bases. This CDR3 has 19 residues.

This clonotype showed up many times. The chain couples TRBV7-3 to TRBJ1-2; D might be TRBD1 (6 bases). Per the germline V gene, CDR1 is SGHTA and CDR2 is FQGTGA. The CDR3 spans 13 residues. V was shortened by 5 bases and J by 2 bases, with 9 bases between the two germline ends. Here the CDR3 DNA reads TGTGCCAGCAGCCGCACAGGGAACTATGGCTACACCTTC. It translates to CASSRTGNYGYTF.